The TCR beta chain described here comes from a study of blood T cell repertoires in COVID-19. About the research overall: Collection of acute and convalescent COVID-19 samples took place in the United States, Italy and Spain. The analysed material was cDNA or gDNA that came from T cells, B-cell-depleted T cells, or PBMCs.

In the original analysis: Quantification of nucleated cells was approximated via reference gene primer amplification. Sequencing used immunoSEQ multiplex PCR; TCRdb keeps in-frame clones, though not all of them. The DNA was the basis for D and trimming; V, J and clone size are from that table. The sample carries approximately 150,000 clones, roughly 83% recorded once. Germline V CDR1 and CDR2: SGHRS, YFSETQ. This CDR3 region has 15 residues. J gave up 5 bases and V 7 bases, and 14 bases lay outside the gene matches. The chain links TRBV5-1 to TRBJ1-1, with 7 positions matching TRBD1. This clonotype was sampled from a woman of 80 years or more with acute or convalescent COVID-19. Input material: peripheral blood. The CDR3 DNA is TGCGCCAGCGTTTTCCCAGGGGGTACAGGGACTGAAGCTTTCTTT. Translation gives CASVFPGGTGTEAFF.